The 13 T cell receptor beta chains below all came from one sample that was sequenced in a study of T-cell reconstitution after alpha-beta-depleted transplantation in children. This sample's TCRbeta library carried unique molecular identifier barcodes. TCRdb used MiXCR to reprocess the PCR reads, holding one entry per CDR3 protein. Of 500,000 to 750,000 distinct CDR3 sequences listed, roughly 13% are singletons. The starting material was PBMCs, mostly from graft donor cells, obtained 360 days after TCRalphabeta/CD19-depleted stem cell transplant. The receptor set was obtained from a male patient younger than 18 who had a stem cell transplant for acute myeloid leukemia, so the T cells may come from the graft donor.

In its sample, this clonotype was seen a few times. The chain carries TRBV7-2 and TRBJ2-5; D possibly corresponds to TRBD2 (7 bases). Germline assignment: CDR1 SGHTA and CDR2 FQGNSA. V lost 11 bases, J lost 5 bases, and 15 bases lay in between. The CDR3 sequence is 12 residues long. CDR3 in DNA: TGTGCCGGTTCGGGGGGCGCTGAGACCCAGTACTTC. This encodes CAGSGGAETQYF.

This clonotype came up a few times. The CDR3 region is CASSMVRRNEQFF. In DNA, the CDR3 is TGTGCCAGTAGTATGGTCCGACGCAATGAGCAGTTCTTC. The chain has TRBV19 and TRBJ2-1; no clear D. CDR3 size: 13 residues. V lost 3 bases, J lost 6 bases, and 9 bases lay in between. Germline assignment: CDR1 LNHDA and CDR2 SQIVND (reference sequence).

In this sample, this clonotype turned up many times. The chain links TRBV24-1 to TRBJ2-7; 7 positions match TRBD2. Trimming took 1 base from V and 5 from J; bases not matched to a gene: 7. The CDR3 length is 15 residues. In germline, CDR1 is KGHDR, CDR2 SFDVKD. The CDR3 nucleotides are TGTGCCACCAGTGATTTCGCGGGGAGGGACCACGAGCAGTACTTC. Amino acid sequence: CATSDFAGRDHEQYF.

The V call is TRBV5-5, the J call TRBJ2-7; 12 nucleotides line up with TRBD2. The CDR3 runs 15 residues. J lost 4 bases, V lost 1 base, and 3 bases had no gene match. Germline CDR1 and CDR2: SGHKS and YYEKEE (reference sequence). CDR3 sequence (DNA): TGTGCCAGCAGCTTGAGACTAGCGGGAGAATACGAGCAGTACTTC. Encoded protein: CASSLRLAGEYEQYF.

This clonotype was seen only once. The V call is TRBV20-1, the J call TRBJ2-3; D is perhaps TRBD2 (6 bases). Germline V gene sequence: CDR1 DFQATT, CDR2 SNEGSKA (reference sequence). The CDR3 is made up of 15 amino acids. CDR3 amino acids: CTPSGGTPSTDTQYF. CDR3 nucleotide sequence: TGCACCCCTTCGGGCGGGACCCCTAGCACAGATACGCAGTATTTT.

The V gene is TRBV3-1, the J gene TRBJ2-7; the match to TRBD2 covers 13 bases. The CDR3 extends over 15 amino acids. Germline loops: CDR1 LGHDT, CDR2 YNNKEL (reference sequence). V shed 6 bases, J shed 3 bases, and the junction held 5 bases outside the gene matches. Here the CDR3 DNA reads TGTGCCAGCAGACCAGGGACTAGCGGGATCTACGAGCAGTACTTC. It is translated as CASRPGTSGIYEQYF.

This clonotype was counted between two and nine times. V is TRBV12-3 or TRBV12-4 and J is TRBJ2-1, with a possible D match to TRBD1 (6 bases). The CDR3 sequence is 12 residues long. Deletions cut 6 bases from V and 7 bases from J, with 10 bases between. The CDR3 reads CASRYRENEQFF. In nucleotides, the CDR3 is TGTGCCAGCAGGTACAGGGAGAATGAGCAGTTCTTC.

The CDR3 here is CASSDPRLAGGPEQFF. In DNA form, the CDR3 reads TGCGCCAGCAGTGATCCGCGACTAGCGGGAGGGCCTGAGCAGTTCTTC. The V call is TRBV10-2, the J call TRBJ2-1; 14 bases line up with TRBD2. Germline lookup yields CDR1 WSHSY and CDR2 SAAADI. J was trimmed by 9 bases and V by 3 bases; bases with no gene match: 7. The length of the CDR3 is 16 residues.

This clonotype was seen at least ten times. CDR3 sequence reads: CASNVGTSGETQYF. The CDR3 nucleotides are TGTGCCAGCAACGTCGGGACTAGCGGAGAGACCCAGTACTTC. The rearrangement uses TRBV11-2 and TRBJ2-5; 11 bases are shared with TRBD2. V shed 7 bases, J shed 4 bases, and the junction held 5 bases outside the gene matches. The CDR3 sequence is 14 residues long. CDR1 is SGHAT, CDR2 FQNNGV, per germline.

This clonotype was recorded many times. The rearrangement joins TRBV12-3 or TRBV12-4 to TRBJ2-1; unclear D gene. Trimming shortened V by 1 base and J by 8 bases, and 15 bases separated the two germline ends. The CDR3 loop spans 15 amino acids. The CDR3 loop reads CASSLVVGQSDEQFF. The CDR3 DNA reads TGTGCCAGCAGTTTAGTGGTGGGTCAGTCCGATGAGCAGTTCTTC.

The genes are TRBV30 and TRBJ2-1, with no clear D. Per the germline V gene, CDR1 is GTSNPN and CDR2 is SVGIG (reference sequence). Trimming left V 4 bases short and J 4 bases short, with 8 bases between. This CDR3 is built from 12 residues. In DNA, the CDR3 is TGTGCCTGGATACCCATTTACAATGAGCAGTTCTTC. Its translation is CAWIPIYNEQFF.

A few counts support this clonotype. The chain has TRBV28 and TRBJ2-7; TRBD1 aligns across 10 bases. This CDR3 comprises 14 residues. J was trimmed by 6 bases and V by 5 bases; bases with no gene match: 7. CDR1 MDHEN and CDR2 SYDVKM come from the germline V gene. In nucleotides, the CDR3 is TGTGCCAGCAGTCCGGCCCGGACAGGGGGCGAGCAGTACTTC. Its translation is CASSPARTGGEQYF.

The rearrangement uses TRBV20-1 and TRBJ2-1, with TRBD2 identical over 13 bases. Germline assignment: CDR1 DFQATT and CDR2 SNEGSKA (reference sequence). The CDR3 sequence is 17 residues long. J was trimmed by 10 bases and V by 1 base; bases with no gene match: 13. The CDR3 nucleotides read TGCAGTGCTAGAGTAGAGATAACTGGACTAGCGGGAGACGAGCAGTTCTTC. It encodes CSARVEITGLAGDEQFF.